This entry features one T cell receptor (beta chain) sequence. Per the germline V gene, CDR1 is SEHNR and CDR2 is FQNEAQ (reference sequence). V lost 3 bases and J lost 6, with 11 bases in between. CDR3 size: 13 residues. As processed by the authors: Estimation of nucleated cell counts relied on the amplification of reference gene primers. Measured with immunoSEQ multiplex PCR; TCRdb has only the in-frame clones, and not every one. From that table come the V and J calls and clone size; the DNA was used to work out D and trimming. The data hold around 67,000 clones, with around 87% observed a single time. This entry belongs to a study of blood T cell repertoires in COVID-19.

This TCR derives from a man aged 50-59 years with active COVID-19. Sequenced input: peripheral blood. The rearrangement joins TRBV7-9 to TRBJ1-2; D may be TRBD1 (5 bases). The CDR3 region has the DNA TGTGCCAGCAGCTTGGAGGGACCGGATGGCTACACCTTC. Translation: CASSLEGPDGYTF.